The clone carrying this TCR beta chain appeared a few times. Germline V gene sequence: CDR1 SGHNT, CDR2 YYREEE (reference sequence). The CDR3 is made up of 14 amino acids. With 5 bases clipped from V and 4 bases from J, the junction kept 8 bases outside the gene matches. RNA transcripts served as the template for amplifying TCR beta CDR3 regions. HTBI primers were the set used in a first-round RT-PCR of the TCR CDR3. TCRdb called the multiplex PCR reads again in MiXCR, with one record for every CDR3 protein. The sample lists 750,000 to 950,000 distinct CDR3 sequences; 38% were seen once. The record originates from a study of T cells in Graves' hyperthyroidism and ophthalmopathy. The source of the PBMCs was over 8.5 ml of fresh peripheral blood.

The sample was blood. The chain employs TRBV5-4 and TRBJ1-1; 7 nucleotides align to TRBD1. The TCR originated in a man aged 18 to 29 with Graves' hyperthyroidism. CDR3 in amino acids: CASRNGQAGTEAFF. CDR3 nucleotide sequence: TGTGCCAGCAGAAACGGACAGGCGGGCACTGAAGCTTTCTTT.